This T cell receptor (beta chain) was retrieved from a study of T cell changes during pregnancy in multiple sclerosis. Libraries were prepared by immunoSEQ multiplex PCR; TCRdb keeps only in-frame clonotypes and omits some of them. The profile shows about 77,000 clones, 90% to 95% of them singletons. CDR1 and CDR2 (germline): GTSNPN, SVGIG (reference sequence). The CDR3 has 13 amino acids. The material was peripheral blood, obtained after pregnancy. The V gene is TRBV30, the J gene TRBJ2-7; possibly TRBD1 for D (6 bases). This sequence was found in a female donor in good health, enrolled as a control in a pregnancy study. CDR3 loop: CAGEVGASYEQYF. In DNA, the CDR3 is TGTGCTGGAGAGGTGGGGGCCAGCTACGAGCAGTACTTC.